These T cell receptor beta chains were read from a single sample in a study of blood T cell repertoires in COVID-19. Generated by immunoSEQ multiplex PCR, the TCRdb table keeps only in-frame clones and is missing some. In the table there are a few hundred thousand clones, around 80% of which are singletons. The sample taken for sequencing was peripheral blood. These receptors were collected from a woman aged 55-70 years who had recovered from COVID-19. The CDR3 runs from the conserved cysteine through the conserved F or W. D genes are given only for firm matches. Where a row states a size, it is once, few, many or the class of an expanded clone; other rows omit it.

TRBV5-4	TRBJ2-1	.	TRBD1	CASSLAVTGRTNEQFF	TGTGCCAGCAGCTTGGCCGTGACAGGGCGTACCAATGAGCAGTTCTTC
TRBV5-1	TRBJ2-1	few	TRBD1	CASSLGGTGQFF	TGCGCCAGCAGCTTAGGCGGGACAGGGCAGTTCTTC
TRBV11-2	TRBJ2-3	.	TRBD2	CASSLSGTSTDTQYF	TGTGCCAGCAGCCTTAGCGGGACTAGCACAGATACGCAGTATTTT
TRBV3-1/TRBV3-2	TRBJ1-2	.	.	CASSYRGGEGYGYTF	TGTGCCAGCAGCTACCGCGGGGGGGAGGGCTATGGCTACACCTTC
TRBV27	TRBJ2-3	.	TRBD1	CASTPPPGQGVVDTQYF	TGTGCCAGCACCCCCCCTCCGGGACAGGGAGTAGTGGATACGCAGTATTTT
TRBV4-2	TRBJ1-6	.	.	CASSQESRGWQGSSPLHF	TGTGCCAGCAGCCAAGAAAGTAGAGGCTGGCAGGGCAGTTCACCCCTCCACTTT
TRBV9	TRBJ2-1	.	TRBD1	CASSVGDRPYNEQFF	TGTGCCAGCAGCGTAGGGGACAGGCCATACAATGAGCAGTTCTTC
TRBV5-1	TRBJ2-7	.	TRBD2	CASSFLAGVQYEQYF	TGCGCCAGCAGCTTTCTTGCGGGGGTCCAGTACGAGCAGTACTTC
TRBV5-1	TRBJ1-4	few	.	CASSLASGFLGEKLFF	TGCGCCAGCAGCTTGGCCTCGGGGTTTCTTGGGGAAAAACTGTTTTTT
TRBV6-5	TRBJ1-5	.	.	CASSIDRNSNQPQHF	TGTGCCAGCAGTATAGACAGAAATAGCAATCAGCCCCAGCATTTT
TRBV27	TRBJ2-7	.	TRBD1	CASRDRGYEQYF	TGTGCCAGCAGGGACAGGGGCTACGAGCAGTACTTC
TRBV11-1	TRBJ2-3	.	TRBD1	CASSLAVQQGSTDTQYF	TGTGCCAGCAGCTTAGCGGTTCAACAGGGGAGCACAGATACGCAGTATTTT
TRBV19	TRBJ1-4	.	.	CASSSPGTQGEKLFF	TGTGCCAGTAGCTCCCCGGGAACTCAAGGGGAAAAACTGTTTTTT
TRBV19	TRBJ1-5	.	TRBD1	CASSSPGQGRGQPQHF	TGTGCCAGTAGTTCCCCGGGACAGGGCCGGGGCCAGCCCCAGCATTTT
TRBV2	TRBJ1-1	.	TRBD1	CASGRGRDTEAFF	TGTGCCAGCGGCAGGGGGCGCGACACTGAAGCTTTCTTT
TRBV7-9	TRBJ1-4	.	.	CASSPGATNEKLFF	TGTGCCAGCAGCCCAGGGGCAACTAATGAAAAACTGTTTTTT
TRBV7-3	TRBJ1-1	.	TRBD1	CASSLGTGIGDNTEAFF	TGTGCCAGCAGCTTAGGGACAGGGATTGGGGATAACACTGAAGCTTTCTTT
TRBV2	TRBJ2-5	.	.	CASSEAGRVRETQYF	TGTGCCAGCAGTGAAGCGGGCAGGGTACGGGAGACCCAGTACTTC
TRBV19	TRBJ1-1	.	.	CVSSGDRLTSGTEAFF	TGTGTCAGTAGTGGCGACAGGCTGACCTCGGGCACTGAAGCTTTCTTT
TRBV6-5	TRBJ2-7	.	.	CASRGGLSYEQYF	TGTGCCAGCAGGGGGGGGCTCTCCTACGAGCAGTACTTC
TRBV5-6	TRBJ1-2	once	TRBD1	CASSQGTVHYGYTF	TGTGCCAGCAGCCAAGGGACAGTACACTATGGCTACACCTTC
TRBV7-9	TRBJ2-7	.	TRBD1	CASSSYRGYEQYF	TGTGCCAGCAGTTCCTACAGGGGTTACGAGCAGTACTTC
TRBV7-2	TRBJ2-7	once	.	CASSTVGGANEQYF	TGTGCCAGCAGCACGGTGGGGGGGGCCAACGAGCAGTACTTC
TRBV19	TRBJ2-6	.	.	CASSIFISGANVLTF	TGTGCCAGTAGTATTTTTATCTCTGGGGCCAACGTCCTGACTTTC
TRBV4-2	TRBJ2-2	.	.	CASSQEAWGVVANTGELFF	TGTGCCAGCAGCCAAGAAGCATGGGGGGTCGTCGCGAACACCGGGGAGCTGTTTTTT
TRBV9	TRBJ1-2	.	.	CASSVDSFYGYTF	TGTGCCAGCAGCGTAGACAGCTTCTATGGCTACACCTTC
TRBV4-1	TRBJ1-4	once	.	CASSQGGVRFF	TGCGCCAGCAGCCAAGGGGGGGTTAGGTTTTTT
TRBV3-1/TRBV3-2	TRBJ2-1	.	TRBD2	CASSRKGTSGPSSYNEQFF	TGTGCCAGCAGCCGGAAAGGGACTAGCGGACCCAGCTCCTACAATGAGCAGTTCTTC
TRBV4-3	TRBJ1-2	.	.	CASSQEGLGNYGYTF	TGCGCCAGCAGCCAGGAGGGGTTGGGTAACTATGGCTACACCTTC
TRBV10-3	TRBJ1-2	.	TRBD1	CAISEETGTGEGYTF	TGTGCCATCAGTGAGGAAACAGGGACAGGAGAAGGCTACACCTTC
TRBV9	TRBJ1-2	.	TRBD1	CASSSTGTGLSGYTF	TGTGCCAGCAGCTCAACCGGGACAGGACTTAGTGGCTACACCTTC
TRBV4-2	TRBJ2-7	.	.	CASSQEQLSEQYF	TGTGCCAGCAGCCAAGAACAACTATCCGAGCAGTACTTC
TRBV6-6	TRBJ1-2	.	.	CASGTGDYGYTF	TGTGCCAGCGGTACGGGTGACTATGGCTACACCTTC
TRBV9	TRBJ1-2	.	.	CASSVDMNYGYTF	TGTGCCAGCAGCGTAGACATGAACTATGGCTACACCTTC
TRBV5-1	TRBJ2-7	.	TRBD1	CASATDDREGYEQYF	TGCGCCAGCGCAACGGATGACAGGGAAGGCTACGAGCAGTACTTC
TRBV7-2	TRBJ1-1	once	TRBD1	CASSPDRGDTEAFF	TGTGCCAGCAGCCCAGACAGGGGGGACACTGAAGCTTTCTTT
TRBV5-1	TRBJ1-6	.	TRBD1	CASSAGTGPNSPLHF	TGCGCCAGCAGCGCCGGGACAGGGCCAAATTCACCCCTCCACTTT
TRBV20-1	TRBJ1-4	.	TRBD1	CSASMDREKLFF	TGCAGTGCTAGTATGGACAGGGAAAAACTGTTTTTT
TRBV18	TRBJ1-2	.	TRBD1	CASSPLSGQGLANYGYTF	TGTGCCAGCTCACCCCTTTCCGGACAGGGCTTAGCTAACTATGGCTACACCTTC
TRBV5-1	TRBJ1-3	.	TRBD1	CASSLRGGPSSGNTIYF	TGCGCCAGCAGCTTGAGAGGGGGCCCTTCTTCTGGAAACACCATATATTTT
TRBV4-2	TRBJ1-2	.	TRBD1	CASSQDNRGGWYTF	TGTGCCAGCAGCCAAGATAACAGGGGAGGTTGGTACACCTTC
TRBV5-6	TRBJ1-5	.	TRBD1	CASSLRTTGLAANQPQHF	TGTGCCAGCAGCTTGAGGACGACAGGGTTAGCAGCTAATCAGCCCCAGCATTTT
TRBV9	TRBJ2-3	.	.	CASSVRTTTDTQYF	TGTGCCAGCAGCGTTAGGACTACCACAGATACGCAGTATTTT
TRBV15	TRBJ1-2	.	.	CATSGGGNGYTF	TGTGCCACCAGCGGGGGGGGGAATGGCTACACCTTC
TRBV5-6	TRBJ1-1	.	TRBD1	CASSLGAGGFITEAFF	TGTGCCAGCAGCTTGGGGGCAGGGGGGTTCATCACTGAAGCTTTCTTT
TRBV10-2	TRBJ1-5	.	.	CASSDRDGGNQPQHF	TGCGCCAGCAGTGATCGGGATGGCGGCAATCAGCCCCAGCATTTT
TRBV2	TRBJ2-3	once	TRBD2	CASSVLSGGNADTQYF	TGTGCCAGCAGTGTTCTTAGCGGGGGGAATGCAGATACGCAGTATTTT
TRBV7-3	TRBJ1-1	.	TRBD1	CASSQDRENTEAFF	TGTGCCAGCAGCCAGGACAGGGAGAACACTGAAGCTTTCTTT
TRBV5-1	TRBJ1-4	.	TRBD1	CASTRDSASEKLFF	TGCGCCAGCACCCGGGACAGTGCTAGTGAAAAACTGTTTTTT
TRBV5-5	TRBJ1-3	.	.	CASSLPLTSGNTIYF	TGTGCCAGCAGCCTCCCACTAACCTCTGGAAACACCATATATTTT
TRBV6-5	TRBJ2-4	.	TRBD1	CASSYSQGATKNIQYF	TGTGCCAGCAGTTACTCCCAGGGGGCAACCAAAAACATTCAGTACTTC
TRBV5-5	TRBJ2-3	.	TRBD2	CASTPPGAGGSRDTQYF	TGTGCCAGCACCCCCCCAGGGGCGGGGGGATCGAGAGATACGCAGTATTTT
TRBV5-1	TRBJ1-2	.	TRBD1	CASASDRAINGYTF	TGCGCCAGCGCCTCGGACAGGGCGATTAATGGCTACACCTTC
TRBV19	TRBJ1-2	once	.	CASSIGAAPVDYGYTF	TGTGCCAGTAGTATAGGGGCCGCCCCGGTGGACTATGGCTACACCTTC
TRBV19	TRBJ2-1	.	TRBD2	CASKPSGEMVTYNEQFF	TGTGCCAGTAAGCCTAGCGGGGAGATGGTCACCTACAATGAGCAGTTCTTC
TRBV5-4	TRBJ2-1	.	TRBD1	CASSPPGTGYNEQFF	TGTGCCAGCAGTCCCCCCGGGACAGGCTACAATGAGCAGTTCTTC
TRBV30	TRBJ1-3	.	.	CAWSDRDSGNTIYF	TGTGCCTGGAGTGACAGGGACTCTGGAAACACCATATATTTT
TRBV9	TRBJ2-3	once	TRBD2	CASSAALLAGGLDTQYF	TGTGCCAGCAGCGCAGCCTTACTAGCGGGGGGACTAGATACGCAGTATTTT
TRBV21-1	TRBJ2-3	.	.	CASRITASGGALDTQYF	TGTGCCAGCAGGATAACGGCTAGCGGGGGGGCCTTGGATACGCAGTATTTT
TRBV10-3	TRBJ1-3	.	.	CAISEAGAGNTIYF	TGTGCCATCAGTGAGGCAGGGGCTGGAAACACCATATATTTT